Sequencing of this TCR beta chain was carried out in a study of cytomegalovirus exposure and HLA in healthy donors. Study-level findings and limits: One variant, a missense change in DCLRE1C, was linked in a later analysis to TCR beta V- and J-gene trimming. The listing of about 150 TCR beta chains classed them as cytomegalovirus-associated. 87-base-pair reads could not separate some V segments, including TRBV6-2 and TRBV6-3.

This clone came up a few times. The antigen is not known. The germline CDR1 and CDR2 sequences are MDHEN and SYDVKM. The CDR3 length is 13 residues. Trimming pared 6 bases from V and 8 bases from J, leaving 13 bases between. PCR used 60 Vbeta primers and 13 Jbeta primers. Clones were read by immunoSEQ multiplex PCR, and TCRdb kept only the in-frame ones, dropping some. This sample has roughly 130,000 clones, with 65% to 80% found just once. Sequenced sample: PBMCs. This clonotype was obtained from a human donor in good health. The rearrangement links TRBV28 to TRBJ1-4; D is perhaps TRBD1 (5 bases). CDR3: CASRLRVQEKLFF. The CDR3, as DNA: TGTGCCAGCAGGCTCAGGGTACAGGAAAAACTGTTTTTT.